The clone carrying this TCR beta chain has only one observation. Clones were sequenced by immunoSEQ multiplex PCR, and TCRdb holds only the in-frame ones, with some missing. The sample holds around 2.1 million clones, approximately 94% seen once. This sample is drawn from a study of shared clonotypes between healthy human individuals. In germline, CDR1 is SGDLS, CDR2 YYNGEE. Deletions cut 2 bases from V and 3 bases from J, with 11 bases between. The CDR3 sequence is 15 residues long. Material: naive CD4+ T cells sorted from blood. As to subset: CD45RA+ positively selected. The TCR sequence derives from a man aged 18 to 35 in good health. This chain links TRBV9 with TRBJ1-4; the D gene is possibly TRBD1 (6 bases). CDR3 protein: CASSVDRFSNEKLFF. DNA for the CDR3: TGTGCCAGCAGCGTCGACAGGTTCTCTAATGAAAAACTGTTTTTT. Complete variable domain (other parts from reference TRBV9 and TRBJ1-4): DSGVTQTPKHLITATGQRVTLRCSPRSGDLSVYWYQQSLDQGLQFLIQYYNGEERAKGNILERFSAQQFPDLHSELNLSSLELGDSALYFCASSVDRFSNEKLFFGSGTQLSVL.